This entry is about one T cell receptor (beta chain). The PCR was carried out with 60 Vbeta primers and 13 Jbeta primers. Original analysis: As a later analysis found, there were 60 million to 90 million unique TCR beta chains, of which roughly 11 million were shared. Sequencing used immunoSEQ multiplex PCR; TCRdb keeps in-frame clones, though not all of them. D and trimming come from the DNA, and the V and J calls and clone size come from that table. The sample has under 200,000 clones, around 68% seen once. The data belong to a study of cytomegalovirus exposure and HLA in healthy donors. CDR1 SGHTA and CDR2 FQGNSA come from the germline V gene. The CDR3 sequence is 14 residues long. V was clipped by 5 bases and J by 0 bases, with 11 bases between them.

The sample was PBMCs. This clonotype was sampled from a woman between 40 and 55 years old in good health and CMV-seropositive. The rearrangement uses TRBV7-2 and TRBJ2-7, with D tentatively TRBD1 (5 bases). As DNA, the CDR3 is TGTGCCAGCAGCCCAAGACAGAGCTCCTACGAGCAGTACTTC. Translated: CASSPRQSSYEQYF.